The clone carrying this T cell receptor (beta chain) was detected only a few times. Time point noted: newly diagnosed GD, antithyroid drugs for less than 3 months. Isolated PBMC RNA provided the starting material for the TCR library. This entry comes from a study of regulatory T cells in long-lasting Graves disease. Library construction for TCR beta used iRepertoire HTBI primers and Arm-PCR of CDR3 regions. TCRdb fed the multiplex PCR reads into MiXCR, producing one record per CDR3 protein. The table includes around 500,000 distinct CDR3 sequences, about 16% detected once. This CDR3 spans 18 amino acids. Germline trimming cut 1 base from V and 6 bases from J; bases unmatched to any gene: 15. Per germline, CDR1 MGHRA and CDR2 YSYEKL. These data were also filed under a second study, of T cells in Graves' hyperthyroidism and ophthalmopathy.

The sequencing here drew on peripheral blood mononuclear cells (PBMCs), taken at new diagnosis, from a patient treated with antithyroid drugs. This receptor was obtained from a middle-aged woman with Graves disease. V and J are TRBV4-1 and TRBJ2-7, with 10 bases that match TRBD2. CDR3 loop: CASSQVPGASGGYGEQYF. The CDR3, as DNA: TGCGCCAGCAGCCAAGTTCCCGGTGCTAGCGGGGGATATGGCGAGCAGTACTTC.